These T cell receptor beta chains were read from a single sample in a study of cytomegalovirus exposure and HLA in healthy donors. Data came from immunoSEQ multiplex PCR; TCRdb stores just in-frame clones and leaves some out. Of about 98,000 clones detected, 50% to 70% appear once; the ten largest clones hold 4.5% to 5%. Sequenced material: PBMCs. The receptors here all came from a human donor in good health. The CDR3 runs from the conserved cysteine through the conserved F or W. Each record gives: V gene, clone size, D gene, J gene, CDR3 DNA, CDR3 protein. The D gene is left open where the match is weak. The size of a clone is reported for some rows only, either as once, few or many, or as a class for expanded clones.

TRBV2	.	TRBD1	TRBJ2-2	TGTGCCAGCAGTGAAGGGGACAGGGGGGCCCACACCGGGGAGCTGTTTTTT	CASSEGDRGAHTGELFF
TRBV30	.	TRBD1	TRBJ1-1	TGTGCCTGGAGTCGGACAGGAATGAACACTGAAGCTTTCTTT	CAWSRTGMNTEAFF
TRBV30	.	.	TRBJ2-7	TGTGCCTGGACCCCGGGACACGGTCCGTGGGAGCAGTACTTC	CAWTPGHGPWEQYF
TRBV29-1	.	.	TRBJ1-3	TGCAGCGTTGAACCCAGGGTCTCTGGAAACACCATATATTTT	CSVEPRVSGNTIYF
TRBV25-1	.	TRBD2	TRBJ2-1	TGTGCCAGCTCTAGCGGAGATTACAATGAGCAGTTCTTC	CASSSGDYNEQFF
TRBV19	.	.	TRBJ1-2	TGTGCCAGTACCCCTCTGGGCCGGCGAGACTATGGCTACACCTTC	CASTPLGRRDYGYTF
TRBV5-1	.	TRBD2	TRBJ2-2	TGCGCCAGCAGCGGGGGACTAGCGGGAGTATCGGGGGAGCTGTTTTTT	CASSGGLAGVSGELFF
TRBV6-1	.	TRBD1	TRBJ2-4	TGTGCCAGCAGTGACGACAGGGGGAACATTCAGTACTTC	CASSDDRGNIQYF
TRBV13	.	TRBD2	TRBJ2-5	TGTGCCAGCAGCAGCTGGACTAGCGGGAGGTCGGAAGAGACCCAGTACTTC	CASSSWTSGRSEETQYF
TRBV2	.	TRBD1	TRBJ2-7	TGTGCCAGCAGTGCGGGACAGCTCTCCTACGAGCAGTACTTC	CASSAGQLSYEQYF
TRBV19	.	.	TRBJ2-2	TGTGCCAGTAGTTTGGGGACACTCACCGGGGAGCTGTTTTTT	CASSLGTLTGELFF
TRBV19	.	TRBD2	TRBJ2-7	TGTGCCAGTAGTAGGGGACTAGCTTACGAGCAGTACTTC	CASSRGLAYEQYF
TRBV11-2	few	TRBD2	TRBJ2-3	TGTGCCAGCAGCGGGCGACTAGCGGGAGGGACAGATACGCAGTATTTT	CASSGRLAGGTDTQYF
TRBV28	.	.	TRBJ1-5	TGTGCCAGCAGTTTATTAGACAGTAATCAGCCCCAGCATTTT	CASSLLDSNQPQHF
TRBV7-6	.	.	TRBJ2-2	TGTGCCAGCAGCTTAGTCCGTGCACAGGCGTTGAACACCGGGGAGCTGTTTTTT	CASSLVRAQALNTGELFF
TRBV7-9	.	TRBD2	TRBJ2-1	TGTGCCAGCAGCCAGAAGGGGTTAGCGGGATACAATGAGCAGTTCTTC	CASSQKGLAGYNEQFF
TRBV30	.	.	TRBJ1-2	TGTGCCTGGGCGGGAGGGAACTATGGCTACACCTTC	CAWAGGNYGYTF
TRBV19	once	.	TRBJ1-2	TGTGCCAGTGCAACCCCCCGAACAGACCAGGGCTACACCTTC	CASATPRTDQGYTF
TRBV2	few	.	TRBJ1-1	TGTGCCAGCAGTGTAGTCGAGGTGAACGAGGAGAACACTGAAGCTTTCTTT	CASSVVEVNEENTEAFF
TRBV5-4	.	.	TRBJ2-5	TGTGCCAGCTCTATCCCAGGGAAAGAGACCCAGTACTTC	CASSIPGKETQYF
TRBV6-6	.	.	TRBJ2-7	TGTGCCAGCAGTCCCAGAGCCCTAGCGAAAGCCTACGAGCAGTACTTC	CASSPRALAKAYEQYF
TRBV7-6	.	TRBD2	TRBJ2-3	TGTGCCAGCAGCCCCGGACTAGCGGGGCTACGCACAGATACGCAGTATTTT	CASSPGLAGLRTDTQYF
TRBV18	.	.	TRBJ2-7	TGTGCCAGCTCACCTAACGGGAATTATTACGAGCAGTACTTC	CASSPNGNYYEQYF
TRBV30	.	TRBD1	TRBJ1-4	TGTGCCTGGAGTGTAGGGACAGTTGGTGAAAAACTGTTTTTT	CAWSVGTVGEKLFF
TRBV7-9	.	.	TRBJ2-2	TGTGCCAGCAGCTTAGACAGGGAGAACACCGGGGAGCTGTTTTTT	CASSLDRENTGELFF
TRBV15	.	.	TRBJ1-5	TGTGCCACCAGCATTGACTTAGGGGTAAATCAGCCCCAGCATTTT	CATSIDLGVNQPQHF
TRBV5-4	few	TRBD1	TRBJ1-1	TGTGCCAGCAGCTCCATAGGTACCAGGGGGCTGAACACTGAAGCTTTCTTT	CASSSIGTRGLNTEAFF
TRBV30	.	.	TRBJ1-5	TGTGCCTGGGCACAGGGTTTCGGCAATCAGCCCCAGCATTTT	CAWAQGFGNQPQHF
TRBV27	few	.	TRBJ2-7	TGTGCCAGCAGTTTCGGGGGAGCGGACTCCTACGAGCAGTACTTC	CASSFGGADSYEQYF